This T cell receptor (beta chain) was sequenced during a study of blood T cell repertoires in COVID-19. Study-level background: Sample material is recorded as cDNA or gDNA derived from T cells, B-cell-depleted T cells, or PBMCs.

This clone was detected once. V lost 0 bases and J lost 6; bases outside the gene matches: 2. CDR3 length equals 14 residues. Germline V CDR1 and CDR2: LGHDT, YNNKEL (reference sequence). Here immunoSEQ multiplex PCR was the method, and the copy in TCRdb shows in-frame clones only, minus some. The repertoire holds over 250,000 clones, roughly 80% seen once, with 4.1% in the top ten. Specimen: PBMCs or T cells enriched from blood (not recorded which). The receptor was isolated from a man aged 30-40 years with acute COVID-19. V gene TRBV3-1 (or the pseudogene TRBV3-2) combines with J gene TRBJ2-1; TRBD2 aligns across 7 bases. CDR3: CASSQETSSNEQFF. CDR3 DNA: TGTGCCAGCAGCCAAGAGACTAGCAGCAATGAGCAGTTCTTC.